Following are 2 T cell receptor beta chains from one sample sequenced in a study of shared clonotypes between healthy human individuals. CD45RO negativity and positive selection for CCR7 defined naive CD8 cells, a population that excluded terminally differentiated effector memory CD45RA+ cells. TCRdb's table, derived via immunoSEQ multiplex PCR, lists solely in-frame clones and lacks some. Of about 680,000 clones in the sample, 92% are singletons; the top ten hold approximately 22%. Sequencing input: naive CD8+ T cells sorted from blood. The receptors were gathered from a man aged 25-45 years in good health.

The chain has TRBV4-1 and TRBJ2-7; either TRBD1 or TRBD2 may fit D (5 bases each). In germline, CDR1 is MGHRA, CDR2 YSYEKL. V gave up 4 bases and J gave up 0 bases, with 10 bases separating them. The length of the CDR3 is 14 residues. The CDR3 nucleotides are TGCGCCAGCAGCCTCCCGGGGCTCTCCTACGAGCAGTACTTC. Its protein is CASSLPGLSYEQYF.

The V and J genes are TRBV11-2 and TRBJ2-5, with 7 positions matching TRBD2. CDR3 length equals 17 residues. Losses at the gene ends were 4 bases for V and 2 bases for J; bases not matched to a gene: 13. Per germline, CDR1 SGHAT and CDR2 FQNNGV. CDR3 region: CASSSEATRGMQETQYF. CDR3 nucleotides: TGTGCCAGCAGCTCCGAAGCCACGCGGGGGATGCAAGAGACCCAGTACTTC.